Sequencing of this TCR beta chain was carried out in a study of blood T cell repertoires in COVID-19. The wider study: COVID-19 samples from acute and convalescent phases originated in the United States, Italy and Spain.

The method was immunoSEQ multiplex PCR; TCRdb's version includes in-frame clones alone and lacks a portion of them. Counted here are approximately 86,000 clones, 75% to 85% occurring once; the ten biggest clones make up 10%. Trimming removed 3 bases at V and 3 bases at J, with 14 bases between. The CDR3 runs to 14 residues. Germline CDR1 and CDR2: DFQATT and SNEGSKA (reference sequence). This clone was found once. The rearrangement joins TRBV20-1 to TRBJ1-1; D possibly corresponds to TRBD1 (6 bases). The sequencing sample was made of peripheral blood. This receptor was taken from a woman in her 70s with acute or convalescent COVID-19. The CDR3: CSASSDSRYTEAFF. In nucleotides, the CDR3 is TGCAGTGCTAGTTCGGACAGCCGATACACTGAAGCTTTCTTT.